This T cell receptor (beta chain) emerged from a study of memory CD4+ T cells and cytomegalovirus serostatus. Study-wide results and caveats: Each of 65 to 75 CMV-associated TCRbeta sequences occurred in one to five individuals.

Details on this clone: Its matching antigen is unknown.

The sort gate was single viable CD3+CD4+CD8-CD45RO+ cells for memory CD4+ T cells. The CDR3 covers 14 residues. V lost 8 bases to trimming and J lost 0 bases; unmatched junction nucleotides: 7. Germline CDR1 and CDR2: MNHEY and SVGAGI. Clones were sequenced by immunoSEQ multiplex PCR, and TCRdb holds only the in-frame ones, with some missing. The sample has approximately 47,000 clones, around 78% seen once. The clonotype originates from an adult in good health and CMV-seronegative. This chain connects TRBV6-5 to TRBJ2-7; TRBD1 agrees at 7 bases. The sample taken for sequencing was memory CD4+ T cells from blood. The CDR3 spells CASRLGQSSYEQYF. The CDR3 coding sequence is TGTGCCAGCCGGTTGGGACAGAGCTCCTACGAGCAGTACTTC.